This TCR beta chain was sequenced in a study of T cells in narcolepsy. About the study: Patients with NT1 or NT2 and healthy control donors were enrolled.

Using immunoSEQ multiplex PCR, the repertoire was profiled, and TCRdb retains in-frame clones only, with some absent. Altogether some 25,000 clones are present, approximately 85% being singletons, with the ten largest covering around 9.6%. To note about this clone: No antigen is known for it.

Study outcomes and limitations: Same-patient CSF and blood CD4+ T cell clonotypes included HCRT-specific and TRIB2-specific autoreactive ones. Some memory CD4+ repertoires had no autoreactive clone sequences. Blood of same and different patients, but not healthy controls, reportedly held recurring autoreactive clonotypes.

This CDR3 comprises 13 residues. V lost 4 bases, J lost 1 base, and 5 bases lay in between. Germline CDR1 reads SQVTM; CDR2 reads ANQGSEA. This chain uses TRBV29-1 with TRBJ2-6; the D is unclear. The receptor comes from a human donor in good health. Sequencing used memory (CD45RA-) CD4+ T cells from blood. CDR3 sequence reads: CSVAESGANVLTF. The CDR3 DNA follows: TGCAGCGTTGCGGAGTCTGGGGCCAACGTCCTGACTTTC. Variable domain in full (rest from reference TRBV29-1 and TRBJ2-6): SAVISQKPSRDICQRGTSLTIQCQVDSQVTMMFWYRQQPGQSLTLIATANQGSEATYESGFVIDKFPISRPNLTFSTLTVSNMSPEDSSIYLCSVAESGANVLTFGAGSRLTVL.